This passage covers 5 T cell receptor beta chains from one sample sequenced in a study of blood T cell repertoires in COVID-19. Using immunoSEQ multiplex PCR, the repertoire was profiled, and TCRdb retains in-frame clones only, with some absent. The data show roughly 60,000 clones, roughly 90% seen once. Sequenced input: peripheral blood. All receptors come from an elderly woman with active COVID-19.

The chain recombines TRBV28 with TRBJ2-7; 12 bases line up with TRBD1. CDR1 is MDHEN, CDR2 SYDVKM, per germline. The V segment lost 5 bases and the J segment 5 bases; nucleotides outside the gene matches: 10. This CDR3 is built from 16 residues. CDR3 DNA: TGTGCCAGCAGTCGTCTCAAGGGACAGGGGGCCCACGAGCAGTACGTC. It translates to CASSRLKGQGAHEQYV.

For the CDR3, the DNA is TGCGCCAGCCGTAGGGACACCAGCTCCTACGAGCAGTACGTC. The encoded protein is CASRRDTSSYEQYV. The V call is TRBV5-1, the J call TRBJ2-7; tentative D call: TRBD1 (6 bases). The V end lost 7 bases, the J end lost 0 bases, and 14 bases lay between the germline ends. Germline V gives CDR1 SGHRS, CDR2 YFSETQ. The CDR3 sequence is 14 residues long.

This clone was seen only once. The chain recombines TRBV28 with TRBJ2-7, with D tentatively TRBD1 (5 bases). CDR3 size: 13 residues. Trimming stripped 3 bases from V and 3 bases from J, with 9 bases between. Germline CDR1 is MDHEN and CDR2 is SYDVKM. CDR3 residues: CASSLPGNYEQYF. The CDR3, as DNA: TGTGCCAGCAGTTTGCCAGGGAACTACGAGCAGTACTTC.

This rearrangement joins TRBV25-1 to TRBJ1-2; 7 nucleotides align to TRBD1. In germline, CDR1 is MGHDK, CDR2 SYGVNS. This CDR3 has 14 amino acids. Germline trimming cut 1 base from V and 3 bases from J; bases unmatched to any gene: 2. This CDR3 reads CASSEWGTDYGYTF. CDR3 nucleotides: TGTGCCAGCAGTGAATGGGGGACAGACTATGGCTACACCTTC.

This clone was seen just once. CDR3 sequence reads: CASSFQTSGADTQYF. As DNA, the CDR3 is TGTGCCAGCAGCTTCCAGACTAGCGGGGCGGATACGCAGTATTTT. The chain uses TRBV7-2 and TRBJ2-3; 11 bases align to TRBD2. CDR1 SGHTA and CDR2 FQGNSA come from the germline V gene. V shed 3 bases and J 6 bases; nucleotides not matched to a gene: 5. This CDR3 is built from 15 residues.